The source of this TCR beta chain is a study of OX40 agonist ivuxolimab in advanced cancers. About the study: Every patient in dose escalation had hepatocellular carcinoma, melanoma, renal cell or head and neck cancer. A mean age of about 59 years, range roughly 23 to 79, was recorded, and 80% to 90% were male. Study-level points and caveats: Clonal expansion by week 6 occurred in CD4+ and CD8+ blood T cells (at 0.1 to 3.0 mg/kg). Researchers report that CD8+ T cells had, on average, more expanded clones than CD4+.

Germline V gene lookup returns CDR1 SGHAT and CDR2 FQNNGV. V lost 5 bases to trimming and J lost 11 bases; unmatched junction nucleotides: 12. The CDR3 has 14 amino acids. Profiling relied on immunoSEQ multiplex PCR, and the TCRdb table lists in-frame clones only, not all of them. This table has about 75,000 clones, about 88% appearing once. Points on this clone: Its target is unknown.

The V and J genes are TRBV11-2 and TRBJ2-1; 7 bases line up with TRBD1. The sample was CD4+ or CD8+ T cells sorted from blood, taken in a trial of the OX40 agonist ivuxolimab. The origin of this receptor is an adult with an advanced solid tumor such as melanoma, head and neck, liver or kidney cancer. The CDR3 sequence: CASSRGDSTSQQFF. CDR3 DNA: TGTGCCAGCAGCCGAGGGGACAGCACGTCCCAGCAGTTCTTC.